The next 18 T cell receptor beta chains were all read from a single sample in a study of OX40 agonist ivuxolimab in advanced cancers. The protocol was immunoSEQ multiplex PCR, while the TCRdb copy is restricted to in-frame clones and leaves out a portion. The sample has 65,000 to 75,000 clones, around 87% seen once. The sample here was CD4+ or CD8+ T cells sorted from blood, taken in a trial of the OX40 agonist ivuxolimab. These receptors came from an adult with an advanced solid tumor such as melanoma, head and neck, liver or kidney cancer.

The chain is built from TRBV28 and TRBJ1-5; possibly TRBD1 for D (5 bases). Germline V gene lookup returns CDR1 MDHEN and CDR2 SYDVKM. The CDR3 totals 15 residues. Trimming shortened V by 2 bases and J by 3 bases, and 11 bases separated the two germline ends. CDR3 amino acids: CASSLRQGTNQPQHF. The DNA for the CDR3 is TGTGCCAGCAGTTTAAGGCAGGGTACCAATCAGCCCCAGCATTTT.

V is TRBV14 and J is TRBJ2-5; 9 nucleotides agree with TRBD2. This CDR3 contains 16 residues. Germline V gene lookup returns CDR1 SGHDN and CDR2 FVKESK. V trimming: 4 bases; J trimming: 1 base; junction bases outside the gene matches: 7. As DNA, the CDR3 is TGTGCCAGCAGCCCAACGACTAGCGGAACCCAAGAGACCCAGTACTTC. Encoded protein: CASSPTTSGTQETQYF.

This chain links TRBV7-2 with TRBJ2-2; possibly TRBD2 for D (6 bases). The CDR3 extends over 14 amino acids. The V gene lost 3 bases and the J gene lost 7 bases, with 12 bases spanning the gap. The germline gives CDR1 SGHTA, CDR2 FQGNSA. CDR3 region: CASSFQLASGELFF. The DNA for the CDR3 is TGTGCCAGCAGCTTTCAACTAGCTAGCGGGGAGCTGTTTTTT.

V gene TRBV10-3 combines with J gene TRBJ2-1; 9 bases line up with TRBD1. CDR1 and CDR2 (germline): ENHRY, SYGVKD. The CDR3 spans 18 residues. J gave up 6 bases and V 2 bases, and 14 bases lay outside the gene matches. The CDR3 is CAISELGLGDRALNEQFF. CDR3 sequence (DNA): TGTGCCATCAGTGAGCTTGGTTTAGGGGACAGGGCCCTCAATGAGCAGTTCTTC.

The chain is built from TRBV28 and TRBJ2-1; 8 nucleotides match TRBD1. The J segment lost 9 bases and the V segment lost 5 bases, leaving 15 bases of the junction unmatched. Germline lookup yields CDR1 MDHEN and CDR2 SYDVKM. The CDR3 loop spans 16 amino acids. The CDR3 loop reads CASSTLGGRGRFEQFF. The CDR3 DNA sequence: TGTGCCAGCAGTACCCTAGGGGGCAGGGGGCGATTTGAGCAGTTCTTC.

The CDR3 coding sequence is TGTGCCACCCGGGCCAGGGAAATGGCAGATACGCAGTATTTT. Translation: CATRAREMADTQYF. The rearrangement links TRBV19 to TRBJ2-3; D perhaps matches TRBD1 (5 bases). The CDR3 covers 14 residues. Trimming shortened V by 10 bases and J by 4 bases, and 18 bases separated the two germline ends. Germline CDR1 is LNHDA and CDR2 is SQIVND (reference sequence).

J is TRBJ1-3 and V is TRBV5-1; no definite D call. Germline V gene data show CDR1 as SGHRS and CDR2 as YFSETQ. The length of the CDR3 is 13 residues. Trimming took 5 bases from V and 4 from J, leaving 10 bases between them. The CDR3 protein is CASSEGGGNTIYF. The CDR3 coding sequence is TGCGCCAGCAGTGAGGGCGGAGGAAACACCATATATTTT.

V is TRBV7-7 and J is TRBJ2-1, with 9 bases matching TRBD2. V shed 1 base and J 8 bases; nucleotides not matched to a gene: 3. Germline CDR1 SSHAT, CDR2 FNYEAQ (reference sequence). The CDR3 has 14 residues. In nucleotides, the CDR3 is TGTGCCAGCAGCTTAGATAGCGGGAGCCATGAGCAGTTCTTC. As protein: CASSLDSGSHEQFF.

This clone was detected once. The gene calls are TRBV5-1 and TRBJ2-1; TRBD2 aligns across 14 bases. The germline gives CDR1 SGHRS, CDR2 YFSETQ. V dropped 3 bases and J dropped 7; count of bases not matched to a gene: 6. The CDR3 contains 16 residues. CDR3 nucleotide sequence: TGCGCCAGCAGCTCGGGGACTAGCGGGAGTACAAATGAGCAGTTCTTC. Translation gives CASSSGTSGSTNEQFF.

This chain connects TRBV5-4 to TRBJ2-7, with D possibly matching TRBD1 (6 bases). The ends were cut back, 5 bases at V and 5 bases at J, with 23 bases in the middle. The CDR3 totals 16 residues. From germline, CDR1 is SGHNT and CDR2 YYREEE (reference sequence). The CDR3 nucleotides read TGTGCCAGCAGTCGTGGGGCAGGGGAAGTTAGGGACGAGCAGTACTTC. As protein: CASSRGAGEVRDEQYF.

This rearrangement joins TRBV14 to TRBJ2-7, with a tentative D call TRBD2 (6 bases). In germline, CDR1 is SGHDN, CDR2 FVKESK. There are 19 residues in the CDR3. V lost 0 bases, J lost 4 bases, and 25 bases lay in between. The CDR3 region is CASSQDRLFVEGRAYEQYF. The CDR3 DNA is TGTGCCAGCAGCCAAGACCGATTATTTGTGGAGGGGAGAGCGTACGAGCAGTACTTC.

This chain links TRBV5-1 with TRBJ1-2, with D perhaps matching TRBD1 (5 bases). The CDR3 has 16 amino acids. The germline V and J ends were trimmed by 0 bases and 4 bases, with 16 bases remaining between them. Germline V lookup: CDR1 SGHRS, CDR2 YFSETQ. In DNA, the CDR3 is TGCGCCAGCAGCTTGGCGCCCGGGACGGCGATCTATGGCTACACCTTC. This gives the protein CASSLAPGTAIYGYTF.

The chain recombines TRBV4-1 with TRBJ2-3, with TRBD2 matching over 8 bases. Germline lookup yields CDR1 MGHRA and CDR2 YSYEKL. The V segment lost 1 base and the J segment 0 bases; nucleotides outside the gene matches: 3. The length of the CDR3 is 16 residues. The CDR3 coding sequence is TGCGCCAGCAGCCAAGTACTAGCGGCTAGCACAGATACGCAGTATTTT. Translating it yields CASSQVLAASTDTQYF.

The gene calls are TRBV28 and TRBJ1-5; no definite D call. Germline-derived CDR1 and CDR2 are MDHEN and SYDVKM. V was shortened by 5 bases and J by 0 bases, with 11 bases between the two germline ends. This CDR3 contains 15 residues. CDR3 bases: TGTGCCAGCAGTAACCGAGGGAGTAGCAATCAGCCCCAGCATTTT. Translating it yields CASSNRGSSNQPQHF.

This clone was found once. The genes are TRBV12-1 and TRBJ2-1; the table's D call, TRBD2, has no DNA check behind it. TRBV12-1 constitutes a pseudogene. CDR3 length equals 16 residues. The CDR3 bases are TGTGCCAGCAGCTCGAAAGCGGGGAGCTCCTACAATGAGCAGTTCTTC. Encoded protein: CASSSKAGSSYNEQFF.

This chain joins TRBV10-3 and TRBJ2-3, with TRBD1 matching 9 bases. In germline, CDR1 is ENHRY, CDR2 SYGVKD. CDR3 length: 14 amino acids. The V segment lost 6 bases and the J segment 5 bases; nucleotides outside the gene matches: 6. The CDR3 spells CAISPGQGQDTQYF. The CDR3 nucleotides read TGTGCCATCAGCCCGGGACAGGGCCAAGATACGCAGTATTTT.

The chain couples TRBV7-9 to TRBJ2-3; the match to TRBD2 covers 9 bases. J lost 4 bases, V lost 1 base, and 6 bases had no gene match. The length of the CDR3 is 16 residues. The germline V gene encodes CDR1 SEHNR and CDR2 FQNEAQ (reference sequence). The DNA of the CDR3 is TGTGCCAGCAGCTTAGACGGTCTAGCGGGATCAGATACGCAGTATTTT. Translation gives CASSLDGLAGSDTQYF.

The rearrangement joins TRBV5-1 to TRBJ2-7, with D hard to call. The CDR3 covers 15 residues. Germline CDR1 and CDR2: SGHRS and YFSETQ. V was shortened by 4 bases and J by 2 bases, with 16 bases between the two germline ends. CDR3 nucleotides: TGCGCCAGCAGCCCTACCGCGGCCGTGGCCTACGAGCAGTACTTC. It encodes CASSPTAAVAYEQYF.